This TCR beta chain appears in the sequencing data of a study of blood T cell repertoires in COVID-19. Study information: Sources were T cells, B-cell-depleted T cells, or PBMCs; the material itself was cDNA or gDNA.

This table comes from immunoSEQ multiplex PCR, and its TCRdb copy is limited to in-frame clones, with some not included. The data contain more than 150,000 clones, approximately 80% of them singletons. Living in 24 US areas, the participants were between about 18 and 95 years of age. Participants in the exposed group had met a COVID-19 case in the 2 weeks before joining the study. This receptor was obtained from a man aged 60 to 75 who had been exposed to COVID-19. What was sequenced was PBMCs or T cells enriched from blood (not recorded which).

The CDR3 loop is CASSGPGTGGIGYGYTF. The CDR3 coding sequence is TGTGCCAGCAGTGGTCCCGGGACAGGGGGCATCGGCTATGGCTACACCTTC. The chain carries TRBV6-1 and TRBJ1-2, with 12 positions matching TRBD1. The CDR3 consists of 17 residues. Losses at the gene ends were 4 bases for V and 4 bases for J; bases not matched to a gene: 10. Germline CDR1 MNHNS, CDR2 SASEGT.